Listed below are T cell receptor beta chains from one sample, sequenced in a study of control samples from healthy donors and cancer patients. Repertoires were generated with immunoSEQ multiplex PCR, while TCRdb's copy carries only in-frame clones and drops some. The table includes 80,000 to 100,000 clones, over 60% detected once. The sample consisted of blood. The receptors were gathered from a woman aged 30 to 39 in good health. Both conserved end residues are part of each CDR3. Each record gives: D gene, V gene, clone size, J gene, CDR3 length, CDR3 DNA, CDR3 protein. A D gene is named only where the DNA matches it firmly. Some rows have no size entry. The others give once, few or many, or a class for an expanded clone.

D gene: .; V gene: TRBV6-5; clone size: .; J gene: TRBJ2-3; CDR3 length: 12; CDR3 DNA: TGTGCCAGCAGGGACAACACAGATACGCAGTATTTT; CDR3 protein: CASRDNTDTQYF
D gene: .; V gene: TRBV5-1; clone size: .; J gene: TRBJ2-1; CDR3 length: 14; CDR3 DNA: TGCGCCAGCAGCAAAGACAGGAGCTACAATGAGCAGTTCTTC; CDR3 protein: CASSKDRSYNEQFF
D gene: .; V gene: TRBV10-3; clone size: .; J gene: TRBJ2-6; CDR3 length: 16; CDR3 DNA: TGTGCCATCAGTGCGGGCCACTTATCGGGGGCCAACGTCCTGACTTTC; CDR3 protein: CAISAGHLSGANVLTF
D gene: TRBD1; V gene: TRBV14; clone size: .; J gene: TRBJ2-1; CDR3 length: 13; CDR3 DNA: TGTGCCAGCAGCCAAGGACAGGGCAATGAGCAGTTCTTC; CDR3 protein: CASSQGQGNEQFF
D gene: .; V gene: TRBV4-3; clone size: .; J gene: TRBJ1-4; CDR3 length: 12; CDR3 DNA: TGCGCCAGCAGCCAAGGGGGGGAAAAACTGTTTTTT; CDR3 protein: CASSQGGEKLFF
D gene: TRBD1; V gene: TRBV27; clone size: .; J gene: TRBJ2-2; CDR3 length: 15; CDR3 DNA: TGTGCCAGCAGCCGGGACAGGCCGAACACCGGGGAGCTGTTTTTT; CDR3 protein: CASSRDRPNTGELFF
D gene: TRBD1; V gene: TRBV5-4; clone size: .; J gene: TRBJ2-7; CDR3 length: 16; CDR3 DNA: TGTGCCAGCAGCAACCGGGACAGGGTGGTCCCCTACGAGCAGTACTTC; CDR3 protein: CASSNRDRVVPYEQYF
D gene: .; V gene: TRBV5-1; clone size: .; J gene: TRBJ2-1; CDR3 length: 15; CDR3 DNA: TGCGCCAGCAGCTTGGCCCAGGGGGGCTACAATGAGCAGTTCTTC; CDR3 protein: CASSLAQGGYNEQFF
D gene: TRBD2; V gene: TRBV4-2; clone size: .; J gene: TRBJ2-1; CDR3 length: 18; CDR3 DNA: TGTGCCAGCAGCCAAGATCAAAGCGGGGGGGTGACCTACAATGAGCAGTTCTTC; CDR3 protein: CASSQDQSGGVTYNEQFF
D gene: TRBD2; V gene: TRBV7-9; clone size: .; J gene: TRBJ2-3; CDR3 length: 15; CDR3 DNA: TGTGCCAGCAGCTCCCGGGAGGCCAACACAGATACGCAGTATTTT; CDR3 protein: CASSSREANTDTQYF
D gene: .; V gene: TRBV14; clone size: .; J gene: TRBJ2-5; CDR3 length: 14; CDR3 DNA: TGTGCCAGCAGCCAACCAGGGGTTAGGGAGACCCAGTACTTC; CDR3 protein: CASSQPGVRETQYF
D gene: TRBD1; V gene: TRBV10-2; clone size: .; J gene: TRBJ2-3; CDR3 length: 15; CDR3 DNA: TGCGCCAGCACCCCCCGGGACAGACTCACAGATACGCAGTATTTT; CDR3 protein: CASTPRDRLTDTQYF
D gene: .; V gene: TRBV18; clone size: .; J gene: TRBJ1-3; CDR3 length: 16; CDR3 DNA: TGTGCCAGCTCACCATCACAGACTTTCTCTGGAAACACCATATATTTT; CDR3 protein: CASSPSQTFSGNTIYF
D gene: .; V gene: TRBV21-1; clone size: .; J gene: TRBJ1-5; CDR3 length: 13; CDR3 DNA: TGTGCCAGCAGCGTCCAAACTAATCAGCCCCAGCATTTT; CDR3 protein: CASSVQTNQPQHF
D gene: .; V gene: TRBV25-1; clone size: .; J gene: TRBJ1-1; CDR3 length: 15; CDR3 DNA: TGTGCCAGTAGGGGAGGCGGGGGAATGAACACTGAAGCTTTCTTT; CDR3 protein: CASRGGGGMNTEAFF
D gene: .; V gene: TRBV7-8; clone size: .; J gene: TRBJ2-3; CDR3 length: 15; CDR3 DNA: TGTGCCAGCAGCTTAGCGCTATATAGCACAGATACGCAGTATTTT; CDR3 protein: CASSLALYSTDTQYF
D gene: .; V gene: TRBV19; clone size: .; J gene: TRBJ2-7; CDR3 length: 15; CDR3 DNA: TGTGCCAGTAGTCCCACGGGGGCCCAGGGTGACGAGCAGTACTTC; CDR3 protein: CASSPTGAQGDEQYF
D gene: .; V gene: TRBV6-2/TRBV6-3; clone size: .; J gene: TRBJ1-5; CDR3 length: 15; CDR3 DNA: TGTGCCAGCAGTTACGATACAGGGAGGAATCAGCCCCAGCATTTT; CDR3 protein: CASSYDTGRNQPQHF
D gene: TRBD1; V gene: TRBV12-5; clone size: .; J gene: TRBJ2-7; CDR3 length: 12; CDR3 DNA: TGTGCTAGTGGGGACAGGGGGTACGAGCAGTACTTC; CDR3 protein: CASGDRGYEQYF
D gene: .; V gene: TRBV7-9; clone size: .; J gene: TRBJ2-7; CDR3 length: 14; CDR3 DNA: TGTGCCAGCAGTTTCGACTCCGTACCCTACGAGCAGTACTTC; CDR3 protein: CASSFDSVPYEQYF
D gene: .; V gene: TRBV5-4; clone size: .; J gene: TRBJ1-2; CDR3 length: 15; CDR3 DNA: TGTGCCAGCGGAGGGAATTGGGGCTCTAACTATGGCTACACCTTC; CDR3 protein: CASGGNWGSNYGYTF
D gene: TRBD1; V gene: TRBV19; clone size: .; J gene: TRBJ2-7; CDR3 length: 15; CDR3 DNA: TGTGCCAGTAGTATACCGGGACAGGCCCCGCGAGAGCAGTACTTC; CDR3 protein: CASSIPGQAPREQYF
D gene: TRBD1; V gene: TRBV9; clone size: .; J gene: TRBJ2-3; CDR3 length: 15; CDR3 DNA: TGTGCCAGCACCGTCCAGGGGGCTAACACAGATACGCAGTATTTT; CDR3 protein: CASTVQGANTDTQYF
D gene: TRBD1; V gene: TRBV30; clone size: .; J gene: TRBJ2-1; CDR3 length: 15; CDR3 DNA: TGTGCCTCGGACAGGGGACAGGGGGCGACCAATGAGCAGTTCTTC; CDR3 protein: CASDRGQGATNEQFF
D gene: TRBD2; V gene: TRBV7-2; clone size: .; J gene: TRBJ2-1; CDR3 length: 15; CDR3 DNA: TGTGCCAGCAGCTTAAGTGGCGCTAGCGGGGGGGAACAGTTCTTC; CDR3 protein: CASSLSGASGGEQFF
D gene: TRBD2; V gene: TRBV9; clone size: .; J gene: TRBJ2-1; CDR3 length: 14; CDR3 DNA: TGTGCCAGCAGCGTAGGGGGACTAATGAATGAGCAGTTCTTC; CDR3 protein: CASSVGGLMNEQFF
D gene: .; V gene: TRBV19; clone size: .; J gene: TRBJ2-7; CDR3 length: 12; CDR3 DNA: TGTGCCAGTAGCCCCCTCGGGGACGAGCAGTACTTC; CDR3 protein: CASSPLGDEQYF
D gene: TRBD1; V gene: TRBV27; clone size: once; J gene: TRBJ2-1; CDR3 length: 13; CDR3 DNA: TGTGCCAGCAGGACCTCACAGGGGAATGAGCAGTTCTTC; CDR3 protein: CASRTSQGNEQFF
D gene: TRBD1; V gene: TRBV6-2/TRBV6-3; clone size: .; J gene: TRBJ1-5; CDR3 length: 14; CDR3 DNA: TGTGCCAGCAGTTACCGTCAGGGGGTTCAGCCCCAGCATTTT; CDR3 protein: CASSYRQGVQPQHF
D gene: TRBD1; V gene: TRBV6-1; clone size: .; J gene: TRBJ1-2; CDR3 length: 15; CDR3 DNA: TGTGCCAGCAGTGAAAGTTGGACAGGGAGCTATGGCTACACCTTC; CDR3 protein: CASSESWTGSYGYTF
D gene: .; V gene: TRBV7-3; clone size: .; J gene: TRBJ1-2; CDR3 length: 13; CDR3 DNA: TGTGCCAGCAGCTTAATTGCAGGGAATGGCTACACCTTC; CDR3 protein: CASSLIAGNGYTF
D gene: .; V gene: TRBV25-1; clone size: .; J gene: TRBJ1-1; CDR3 length: 14; CDR3 DNA: TGTGCCAGCAGTCCGCCGGGGGCCCCAACTGAAGCTTTCTTT; CDR3 protein: CASSPPGAPTEAFF
D gene: .; V gene: TRBV30; clone size: .; J gene: TRBJ1-2; CDR3 length: 11; CDR3 DNA: TGTGCCTCAACGGACAGCTATGGCTACACCTTC; CDR3 protein: CASTDSYGYTF
D gene: .; V gene: TRBV6-1; clone size: .; J gene: TRBJ1-1; CDR3 length: 13; CDR3 DNA: TGTGCCAGCAGTGAAAGAGGTCACACTGAAGCTTTCTTT; CDR3 protein: CASSERGHTEAFF
D gene: .; V gene: TRBV19; clone size: .; J gene: TRBJ1-4; CDR3 length: 15; CDR3 DNA: TGTGCCAGTAGTATGTGGCAGGGCGGCGTTGAAAAACTGTTTTTT; CDR3 protein: CASSMWQGGVEKLFF
D gene: .; V gene: TRBV27; clone size: .; J gene: TRBJ1-2; CDR3 length: 17; CDR3 DNA: TGTGCCAGCAGTAAAACCCTGGCCGAGGGGCGCGGCTATGGCTACACCTTC; CDR3 protein: CASSKTLAEGRGYGYTF
D gene: .; V gene: TRBV6-5; clone size: .; J gene: TRBJ2-3; CDR3 length: 15; CDR3 DNA: TGTGCCAGCAGTTACTCCGGCTCTTTCGCAGATACGCAGTATTTT; CDR3 protein: CASSYSGSFADTQYF
D gene: TRBD2; V gene: TRBV19; clone size: .; J gene: TRBJ2-2; CDR3 length: 18; CDR3 DNA: TGTGCCAGTAGTATAAGAGCCTCCAGCGGGGGGAACACCGGGGAGCTGTTTTTT; CDR3 protein: CASSIRASSGGNTGELFF
D gene: TRBD1; V gene: TRBV7-6; clone size: .; J gene: TRBJ2-3; CDR3 length: 17; CDR3 DNA: TGTGCCAGCAGCTTAAGTGGGGCAGGGGGCGCGACAGATACGCAGTATTTT; CDR3 protein: CASSLSGAGGATDTQYF
D gene: .; V gene: TRBV29-1; clone size: few; J gene: TRBJ2-2; CDR3 length: 12; CDR3 DNA: TGCAGCGTTGAGGGGGGCACCGGGGAGCTGTTTTTT; CDR3 protein: CSVEGGTGELFF
D gene: TRBD1; V gene: TRBV5-1; clone size: .; J gene: TRBJ1-2; CDR3 length: 14; CDR3 DNA: TGCGCCAGCAGCGCGTCAGGGGGTGACTATGGCTACACCTTC; CDR3 protein: CASSASGGDYGYTF
D gene: .; V gene: TRBV5-6; clone size: once; J gene: TRBJ2-1; CDR3 length: 14; CDR3 DNA: TGTGCCAGCAGCTTAGGGGTTATGTACAATGAGCAGTTCTTC; CDR3 protein: CASSLGVMYNEQFF
D gene: .; V gene: TRBV7-2; clone size: .; J gene: TRBJ1-5; CDR3 length: 13; CDR3 DNA: TGTGCCAGCAGCTCCACCAACAGAGGGCCCCAGCATTTT; CDR3 protein: CASSSTNRGPQHF
D gene: .; V gene: TRBV11-2; clone size: once; J gene: TRBJ2-5; CDR3 length: 17; CDR3 DNA: TGTGCCAGCAGCTTAGATGCCCAGGCAGTAGGAGGGGAGACCCAGTACTTC; CDR3 protein: CASSLDAQAVGGETQYF
D gene: .; V gene: TRBV6-6; clone size: .; J gene: TRBJ2-5; CDR3 length: 14; CDR3 DNA: TGTGCCAGCAGCCCTTCAGGGGAAGGGGAGACCCAGTACTTC; CDR3 protein: CASSPSGEGETQYF
D gene: .; V gene: TRBV20-1; clone size: once; J gene: TRBJ1-4; CDR3 length: 14; CDR3 DNA: TGCAGTGCTAGTGTCCAGGGGCTATGGGAAAAACTGTTTTTT; CDR3 protein: CSASVQGLWEKLFF